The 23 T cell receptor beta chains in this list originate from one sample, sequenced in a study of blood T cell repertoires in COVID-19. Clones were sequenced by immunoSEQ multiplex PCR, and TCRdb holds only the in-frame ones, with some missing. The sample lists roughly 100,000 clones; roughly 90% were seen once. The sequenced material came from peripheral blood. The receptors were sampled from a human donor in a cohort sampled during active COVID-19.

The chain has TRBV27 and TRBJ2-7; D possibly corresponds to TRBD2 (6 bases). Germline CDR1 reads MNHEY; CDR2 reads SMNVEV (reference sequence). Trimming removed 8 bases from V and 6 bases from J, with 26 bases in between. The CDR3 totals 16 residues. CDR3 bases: TGTGCCAGCCGCGCCGGCGCGCGATTCCTGGGGGGCGAGCAGTACTTC. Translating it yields CASRAGARFLGGEQYF.

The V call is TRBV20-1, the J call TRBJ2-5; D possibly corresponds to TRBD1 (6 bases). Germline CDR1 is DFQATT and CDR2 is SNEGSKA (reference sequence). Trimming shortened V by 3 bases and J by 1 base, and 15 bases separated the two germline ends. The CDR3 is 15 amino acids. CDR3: CSASGQGRSQETQYF. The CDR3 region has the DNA TGCAGTGCTAGTGGTCAGGGGCGATCCCAAGAGACCCAGTACTTC.

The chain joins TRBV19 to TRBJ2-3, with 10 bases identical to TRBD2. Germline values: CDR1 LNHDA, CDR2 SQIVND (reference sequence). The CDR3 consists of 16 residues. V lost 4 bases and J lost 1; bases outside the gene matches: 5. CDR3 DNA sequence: TGTGCCAGTAGTAATAGCGGGGGGCCCCGCACAGATACGCAGTATTTT. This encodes CASSNSGGPRTDTQYF.

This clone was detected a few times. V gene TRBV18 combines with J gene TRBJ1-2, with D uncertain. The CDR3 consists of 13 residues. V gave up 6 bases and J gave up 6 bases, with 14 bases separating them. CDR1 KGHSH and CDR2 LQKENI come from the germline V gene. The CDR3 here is CASSPEGMNGYTF. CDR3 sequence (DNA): TGTGCCAGCTCCCCAGAGGGAATGAATGGCTACACCTTC. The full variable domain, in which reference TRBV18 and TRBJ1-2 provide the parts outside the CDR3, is NAGVMQNPRHLVRRRGQEARLRCSPMKGHSHVYWYRQLPEEGLKFMVYLQKENIIDESGMPKERFSAEFPKEGPSILRIQQVVRGDSAAYFCASSPEGMNGYTFGSGTRLTVV.

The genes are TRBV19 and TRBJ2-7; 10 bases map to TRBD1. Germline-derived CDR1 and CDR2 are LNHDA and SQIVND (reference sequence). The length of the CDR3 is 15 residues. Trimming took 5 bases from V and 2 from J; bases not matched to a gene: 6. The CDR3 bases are TGTGCCAGTAGTCCCGACAGGGGGCTAGCCTACGAGCAGTACTTC. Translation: CASSPDRGLAYEQYF.

DNA of the CDR3: TGTGCCAGCAGCTTAGTCACAGGGGCGCACGAGCAGTACTTC. Its protein is CASSLVTGAHEQYF. The chain uses TRBV7-8 and TRBJ2-7; 7 bases line up with TRBD1. This CDR3 contains 14 residues. Germline V gene lookup returns CDR1 SGHVS and CDR2 FQNEAQ. V was pared by 1 base and J by 5 bases, with 5 bases of the junction left unmatched.

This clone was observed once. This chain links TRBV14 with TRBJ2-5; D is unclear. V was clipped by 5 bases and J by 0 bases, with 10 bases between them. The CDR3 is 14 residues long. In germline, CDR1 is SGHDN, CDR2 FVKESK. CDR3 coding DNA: TGTGCCAGCAGCTATCTTGCGTACCAAGAGACCCAGTACTTC. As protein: CASSYLAYQETQYF.

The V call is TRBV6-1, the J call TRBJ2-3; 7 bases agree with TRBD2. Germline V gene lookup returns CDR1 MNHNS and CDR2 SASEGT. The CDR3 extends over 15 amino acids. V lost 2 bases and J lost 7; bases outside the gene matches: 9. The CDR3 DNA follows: TGTGCCAGCAGTGAACGCGAACTAGCGTCGTATACGCAGTATTTT. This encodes CASSERELASYTQYF.

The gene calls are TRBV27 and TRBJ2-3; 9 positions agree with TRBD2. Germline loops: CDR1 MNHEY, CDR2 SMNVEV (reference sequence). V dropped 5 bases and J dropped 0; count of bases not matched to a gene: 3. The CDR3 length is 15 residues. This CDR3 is CASSLAGLSTDTQYF. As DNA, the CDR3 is TGTGCCAGCAGTCTAGCGGGACTTAGCACAGATACGCAGTATTTT.

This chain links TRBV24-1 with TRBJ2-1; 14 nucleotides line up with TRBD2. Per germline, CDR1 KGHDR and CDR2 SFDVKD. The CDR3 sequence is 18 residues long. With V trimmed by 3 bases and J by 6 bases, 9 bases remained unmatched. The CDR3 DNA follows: TGTGCCACCAGTGATCCGCGACGAGGACTAGCGGGGGGCAATGAGCAGTTCTTC. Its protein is CATSDPRRGLAGGNEQFF.

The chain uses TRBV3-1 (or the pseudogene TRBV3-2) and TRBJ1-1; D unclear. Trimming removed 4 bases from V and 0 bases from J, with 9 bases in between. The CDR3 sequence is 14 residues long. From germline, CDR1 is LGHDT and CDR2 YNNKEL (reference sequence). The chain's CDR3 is CASSPQHMNTEAFF. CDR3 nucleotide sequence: TGTGCCAGCAGCCCCCAACACATGAACACTGAAGCTTTCTTT.

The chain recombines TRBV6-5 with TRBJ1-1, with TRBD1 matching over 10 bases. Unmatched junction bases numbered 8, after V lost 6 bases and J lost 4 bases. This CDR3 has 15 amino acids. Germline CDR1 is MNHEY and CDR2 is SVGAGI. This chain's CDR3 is CASRTYRDRGTEAFF. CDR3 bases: TGTGCCAGCAGAACTTACCGGGACAGGGGCACTGAAGCTTTCTTT.

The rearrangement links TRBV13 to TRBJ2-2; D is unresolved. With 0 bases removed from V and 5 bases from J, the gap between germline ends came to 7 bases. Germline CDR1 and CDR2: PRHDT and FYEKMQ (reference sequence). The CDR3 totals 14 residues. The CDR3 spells CASSLGTETGELFF. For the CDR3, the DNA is TGTGCCAGCAGCTTAGGGACGGAGACCGGGGAGCTGTTTTTT.

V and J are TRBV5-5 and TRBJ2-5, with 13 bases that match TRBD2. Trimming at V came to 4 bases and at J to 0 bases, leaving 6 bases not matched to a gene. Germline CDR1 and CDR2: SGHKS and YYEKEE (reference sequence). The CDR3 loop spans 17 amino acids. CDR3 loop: CASSRLAGGIYQETQYF. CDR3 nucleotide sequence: TGTGCCAGCAGCAGACTAGCGGGAGGTATCTACCAAGAGACCCAGTACTTC.

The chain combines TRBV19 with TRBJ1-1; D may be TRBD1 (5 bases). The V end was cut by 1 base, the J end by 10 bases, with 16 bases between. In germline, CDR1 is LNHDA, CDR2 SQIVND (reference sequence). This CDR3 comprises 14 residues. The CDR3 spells CASSIGRPSGGAFF. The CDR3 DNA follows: TGTGCCAGTAGTATAGGAAGGCCATCGGGGGGAGCTTTCTTT.

CDR3 bases: TGTGCCAGCAGTGAAGCGCTGGCTAGCGGGAGGTACGAGCAGTACTTC. It translates to CASSEALASGRYEQYF. The chain couples TRBV2 to TRBJ2-7, with TRBD2 identical over 11 bases. This CDR3 is 16 amino acids long. V dropped 0 bases and J dropped 4; count of bases not matched to a gene: 5. The germline V gene has CDR1 SNHLY and CDR2 FYNNEI.

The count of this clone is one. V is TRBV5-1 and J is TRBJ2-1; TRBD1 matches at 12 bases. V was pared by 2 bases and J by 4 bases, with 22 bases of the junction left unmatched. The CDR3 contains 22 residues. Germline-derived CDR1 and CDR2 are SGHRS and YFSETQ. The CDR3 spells CASSFGDRGRRGSTYGYNEQFF. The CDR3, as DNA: TGCGCCAGCAGCTTCGGGGACAGGGGGCGGAGGGGGAGCACTTATGGATACAATGAGCAGTTCTTC.

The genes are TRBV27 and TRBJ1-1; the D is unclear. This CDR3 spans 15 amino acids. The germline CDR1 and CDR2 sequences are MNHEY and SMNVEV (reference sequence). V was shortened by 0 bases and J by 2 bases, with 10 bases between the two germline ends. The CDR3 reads CASSLSRGFNTEAFF. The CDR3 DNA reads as TGTGCCAGCAGTTTATCGCGAGGGTTTAACACTGAAGCTTTCTTT.

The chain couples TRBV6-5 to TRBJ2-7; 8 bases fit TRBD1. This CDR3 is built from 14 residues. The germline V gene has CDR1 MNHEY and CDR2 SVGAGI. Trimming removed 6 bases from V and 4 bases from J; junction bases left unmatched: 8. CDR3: CASSRGQGVYEQYF. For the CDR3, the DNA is TGTGCCAGCAGCAGAGGACAGGGCGTGTACGAGCAGTACTTC.

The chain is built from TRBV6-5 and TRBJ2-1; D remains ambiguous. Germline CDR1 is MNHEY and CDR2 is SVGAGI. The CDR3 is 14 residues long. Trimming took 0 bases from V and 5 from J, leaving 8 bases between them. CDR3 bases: TGTGCCAGCAGTTACTCGTGGCAAAACAATGAGCAGTTCTTC. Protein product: CASSYSWQNNEQFF.

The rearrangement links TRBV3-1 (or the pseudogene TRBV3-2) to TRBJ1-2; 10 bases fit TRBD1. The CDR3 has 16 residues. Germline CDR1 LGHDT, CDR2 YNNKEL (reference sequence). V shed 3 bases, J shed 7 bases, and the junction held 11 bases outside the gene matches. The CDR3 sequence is CASSHDPRQGATGYTF. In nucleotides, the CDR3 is TGTGCCAGCAGCCACGACCCCAGACAGGGGGCGACTGGCTACACCTTC.

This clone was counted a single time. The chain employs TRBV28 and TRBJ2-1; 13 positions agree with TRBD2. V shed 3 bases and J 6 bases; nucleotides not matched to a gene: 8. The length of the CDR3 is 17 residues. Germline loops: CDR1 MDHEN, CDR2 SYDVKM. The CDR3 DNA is TGTGCCAGCAGTTTCCCAAGGACTAGCGGGAGTCCCAATGAGCAGTTCTTC. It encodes CASSFPRTSGSPNEQFF.

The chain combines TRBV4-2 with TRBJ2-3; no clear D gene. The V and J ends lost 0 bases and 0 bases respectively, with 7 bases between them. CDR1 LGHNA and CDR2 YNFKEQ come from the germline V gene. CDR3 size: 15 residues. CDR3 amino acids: CASSQERRSTDTQYF. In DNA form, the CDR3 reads TGTGCCAGCAGCCAAGAGAGGCGGAGCACAGATACGCAGTATTTT.